Listed below are T cell receptor beta chains from one sample, sequenced in a study of shared clonotypes between healthy human individuals. Method: immunoSEQ multiplex PCR; TCRdb's copy keeps in-frame clones and lacks some. This sample has approximately 350,000 clones, with over 65% found just once. Input material: memory CD4+ T cells sorted from blood. The receptors derive from a man aged 30 to 45 in good health. Each CDR3 is given with its conserved first and last residue. D genes are given only for firm matches. Expanded clones are given a class, and other clones once, few, many or no size at all.

J gene,clone size,D gene,V gene,CDR3 DNA,CDR3 protein
TRBJ2-5,.,.,TRBV25-1,TGTGCCAGCAGGGGAATAGGGGAACAAGCGACCCAGTACTTC,CASRGIGEQATQYF
TRBJ2-6,.,.,TRBV30,TGTGCCTGGAATGGTGTAGCGACTGGGGCCAACGTCCTGACTTTC,CAWNGVATGANVLTF
TRBJ2-4,.,TRBD1,TRBV19,TGTGCCAGTAGTATCGCGGGACAGGGGGTAGGCAAAAACATTCAGTACTTC,CASSIAGQGVGKNIQYF
TRBJ2-7,many,TRBD2,TRBV5-1,TGCGCCAGCAGCTGGACTAGCGGGACCGACGAGCAGTACTTC,CASSWTSGTDEQYF
TRBJ1-1,.,.,TRBV18,TGTGCCAGCTCACCTTCCCGGGGCACGAACACTGAAGCTTTCTTT,CASSPSRGTNTEAFF
TRBJ2-7,.,.,TRBV18,TGTGCCAGCTCACCACCAACAGTAAGCACCTACGAGCAGTACTTC,CASSPPTVSTYEQYF
TRBJ1-2,.,.,TRBV5-1,TGCGCCAGCAGCTTGGGGTCCGGGTTGGTCGGCTACACCTTC,CASSLGSGLVGYTF
TRBJ2-5,few,TRBD1,TRBV18,TGTGCCAGCTCGGACAGGGAGACCCAGTACTTC,CASSDRETQYF
TRBJ2-3,.,.,TRBV19,TGTGCCAGTAGTATATTAACAGGGACAGATACGCAGTATTTT,CASSILTGTDTQYF
TRBJ2-7,.,TRBD1,TRBV27,TGTGCCAGCAGTTTTAGGACAGGTAAAACCTACGAGCAGTACTTC,CASSFRTGKTYEQYF
TRBJ2-7,few,.,TRBV6-1,TGTGCCAGCAAGGGCCAGACCTACAGGAACGAGCAGTACTTC,CASKGQTYRNEQYF
TRBJ2-7,.,TRBD2,TRBV23-1,TGCGCCAGCAGTCAATCGGGCAAACTCCAGCGGGGCTACTACGAGCAGTACTTC,CASSQSGKLQRGYYEQYF
TRBJ2-3,few,.,TRBV5-1,TGCGCCAGCAGCTCCGGCAGCACAGATACGCAGTATTTT,CASSSGSTDTQYF
TRBJ2-7,once,.,TRBV11-3,TGTGCCAGCAGCCTGGAGCCAGAGCAGTACTTC,CASSLEPEQYF
TRBJ2-1,once,TRBD2,TRBV2,TGTGCCAGCAGCACTAGCGGAGGTTACAATGAGCAGTTCTTC,CASSTSGGYNEQFF
TRBJ2-1,.,TRBD1,TRBV7-2,TGTGCCAGCAGCGGTCCAGGGGGATTCAATGAGCAGTTCTTC,CASSGPGGFNEQFF
TRBJ2-3,.,TRBD2,TRBV2,TGTGCCAGCCTGCTAGCGGACACAGATACGCAGTATTTT,CASLLADTDTQYF
TRBJ2-5,.,.,TRBV18,TGTGCCAGCTCACCCGCACAGGGCCAGACCCAGTACTTC,CASSPAQGQTQYF
TRBJ2-4,.,.,TRBV11-1,TGTGCCAGCAGCTATGGAGTAGCCAAAAACATTCAGTACTTC,CASSYGVAKNIQYF
TRBJ1-4,.,.,TRBV25-1,TGTGCCAGCAGAGGAGTGGGGGGATGGGATGAAAAACTGTTTTTT,CASRGVGGWDEKLFF
TRBJ2-7,.,.,TRBV6-5,TGTGCCAGCAAAAGAAGTGGGTCAGGAACCGGCGAGCAGTACTTC,CASKRSGSGTGEQYF
TRBJ2-7,.,.,TRBV11-1,TGTGCCAGCAGCTTAGCCTCGATTCCAGGGGCCTACGGATACGAGCAGTACTTC,CASSLASIPGAYGYEQYF
TRBJ2-1,.,.,TRBV5-1,TGCGCCAGCAGCGAACCCGGGACTCAGCGCGGGCAGTTCTTC,CASSEPGTQRGQFF
TRBJ2-7,.,.,TRBV10-2,TGCGCCAGCAGTGAGGTGGGGGCTGAGCAGTACTTC,CASSEVGAEQYF
TRBJ1-2,.,.,TRBV6-5,TGTGCCAGCAGCTCCCCGTCAGCCGTCTATGGCTACACCTTC,CASSSPSAVYGYTF
TRBJ2-1,.,.,TRBV7-2,TGTGCCAGCAGCTTAGATTGGCAATACAATGAGCAGTTCTTC,CASSLDWQYNEQFF
TRBJ1-2,.,.,TRBV28,TGTGCCAGCAGTTATACTGGGGGGAGACTGATACGGGGCTACACCTTC,CASSYTGGRLIRGYTF
TRBJ1-6,.,.,TRBV11-2,TGTGCCAGCAGCCAAACCGCCGACATCAGGAGTTTTTCACCCCTCCACTTT,CASSQTADIRSFSPLHF
TRBJ2-7,once,.,TRBV10-3,TGTGCCATCAGCGAGGGGCGTTACGAGCAGTACTTC,CAISEGRYEQYF
TRBJ2-3,.,TRBD2,TRBV7-9,TGTGCCAGCAGCTCCATCGGGAGGACAGATACGCAGTATTTT,CASSSIGRTDTQYF
TRBJ1-2,.,TRBD1,TRBV19,TGTGCCACTAAATCCCGGGACAGGGACTATGGCTACACCTTC,CATKSRDRDYGYTF
TRBJ2-2,many,.,TRBV4-1,TGCGCCAGCAGCCCTTCTCCACTAAGCAAAGCAAACACCGGGGAGCTGTTTTTT,CASSPSPLSKANTGELFF
TRBJ2-5,.,TRBD2,TRBV5-4,TGTGCCAGCAGCCCGCGGGGGGGGCAAGGGGAGACCCAGTACTTC,CASSPRGGQGETQYF
TRBJ2-5,few,TRBD2,TRBV7-6,TGTGCCAGCAGCTCATCTGGGACTAGGCAAGAGACCCAGTACTTC,CASSSSGTRQETQYF
TRBJ2-5,.,.,TRBV5-4,TGTGCCAGCAGCGCGCCCGACCTTACGGCCCAGTACTTC,CASSAPDLTAQYF
TRBJ2-7,.,.,TRBV5-4,TGTGCCAGCAGCTTGGGGCCGGACCTCTCCTACGAGCAGTACTTC,CASSLGPDLSYEQYF
TRBJ2-1,.,TRBD2,TRBV9,TGTGCCAGCAGCGTAGTGGGACTAGAGGCTGGTGAGCAGTTCTTC,CASSVVGLEAGEQFF
TRBJ2-1,.,TRBD2,TRBV5-1,TGCGCCAGCCGAGGACTAGCGACGACCTACAATGAGCAGTTCTTC,CASRGLATTYNEQFF
TRBJ2-1,few,TRBD2,TRBV4-1,TGCGCCAGCCGGCGGGAGTCTTACAATGAGCAGTTCTTC,CASRRESYNEQFF